These 25 T cell receptor beta chains share one sample of origin, sequenced in a study of T cells in Graves' hyperthyroidism and ophthalmopathy. Amplification of TCR beta CDR3 regions was performed using RNA transcripts as template. RT-PCR in the first round (using the HTBI primer set) targeted the TCR CDR3. TCRdb redid the calling of the multiplex PCR reads with MiXCR, one entry per CDR3 protein. The sample includes hundreds of thousands of distinct CDR3 sequences, less than 25% seen only once; the top ten take 30% to 40%. The sequencing sample was made of blood. The receptor set was obtained from a man aged 30-40 years with Graves' ophthalmopathy.

In the case of this clonotype: A junction end diverges from the germline sequence, so it may reflect a read error. The V call is TRBV11-2, the J call TRBJ2-2; 11 nucleotides line up with TRBD2. Germline values: CDR1 SGHAT, CDR2 FQNNGV. The CDR3 length is 16 residues. The CDR3 region is CASSPYSGRAPGELFF. CDR3 DNA: TGCGCCAGCAGCCCCTATAGCGGGAGGGCCCCCGGGGAGCTGTTTTTT.

This clonotype was observed many times. The rearrangement uses TRBV13 and TRBJ2-7; the D is unclear. The CDR3 is 13 amino acids. Per the germline V gene, CDR1 is PRHDT and CDR2 is FYEKMQ (reference sequence). The V and J ends lost 5 bases and 2 bases respectively, with 10 bases between them. CDR3 coding DNA: TGTGCCAGCAGCCCCATTCGTCCCTACGAGCAGTACTTC. It translates to CASSPIRPYEQYF.

In its sample, this clonotype was seen a few times. This sequence joins TRBV14 and TRBJ2-7; no reliable D call. The CDR3 is 15 residues long. Germline values: CDR1 SGHDN, CDR2 FVKESK. The germline V and J ends were trimmed by 1 base and 1 base, with 11 bases remaining between them. This chain's CDR3 is CASSQVASRSYEQYF. As DNA, the CDR3 is TGTGCCAGCAGCCAAGTCGCTTCCCGGTCCTACGAGCAGTACTTC.

This clonotype was observed once. The chain uses TRBV29-1 and TRBJ2-1; a possible D gene is TRBD1 (6 bases). The CDR3 sequence is 13 residues long. The germline CDR1 and CDR2 sequences are SQVTM and ANQGSEA. Trimming cost V 0 bases and J 12 bases, with 15 bases left between them. DNA of the CDR3: TGCAGCGTTGAAGATCGGGACATCCCGGGGCAGTTCTTC. Translation gives CSVEDRDIPGQFF.

This clonotype was observed a single time. One end of the junction fails to match germline, which may point to a read error. The V gene is TRBV3-1, the J gene TRBJ2-3; a possible D gene is TRBD2 (5 bases). The germline CDR1 and CDR2 sequences are LGHDT and YNNKEL (reference sequence). CDR3 length: 15 amino acids. CDR3 DNA sequence: TGTGCCAGCAGCCAGACTATCTCTAGCACAAATACGCAGTATTTT. It yields the protein CASSQTISSTNTQYF.

V gene TRBV6-1 combines with J gene TRBJ2-1; a weak D match, TRBD2 (7 bases). Deletions cut 5 bases from V and 6 bases from J, with 23 bases between. The CDR3 spans 17 residues. Germline-derived CDR1 and CDR2 are MNHNS and SASEGT. The DNA for the CDR3 is TGTGCCAGCAGTCCTTGGGGGGGGCTGGCAGCCTCCAATGAGCAGTTCTTC. It encodes CASSPWGGLAASNEQFF.

This clonotype appeared a few times. This chain links TRBV3-1 with TRBJ2-2; maybe TRBD2 (5 bases). Per the germline V gene, CDR1 is LGHDT and CDR2 is YNNKEL (reference sequence). This CDR3 is 15 amino acids long. V shed 5 bases and J shed 3 bases, with 13 bases lying between them. CDR3 sequence reads: CASSGRGVYTGELFF. In nucleotides, the CDR3 is TGTGCCAGCAGCGGTCGGGGAGTGTACACCGGGGAGCTGTTTTTT.

This clonotype showed up just a few times. This chain uses TRBV28 with TRBJ2-2, with no clear D. This CDR3 spans 14 amino acids. The V and J ends lost 2 bases and 3 bases respectively, with 7 bases between them. From germline, CDR1 is MDHEN and CDR2 SYDVKM. This chain's CDR3 is CASSLIGDTGELFF. As DNA, the CDR3 is TGTGCCAGCAGTTTAATTGGCGACACCGGGGAGCTGTTTTTT.

The V gene is TRBV7-9, the J gene TRBJ1-5, with a possible D match to TRBD1 (6 bases). The CDR3 loop spans 14 amino acids. Trimming left V 4 bases short and J 3 bases short, with 10 bases between. The germline CDR1 and CDR2 sequences are SEHNR and FQNEAQ (reference sequence). CDR3 in amino acids: CASSSNRDNQPQHF. The DNA for the CDR3 is TGTGCCAGCAGCTCTAACAGGGACAATCAGCCCCAGCATTTT. The entire variable domain, with the rest obtained from reference TRBV7-9 and TRBJ1-5, is as follows: DTGVSQNPRHKITKRGQNVTFRCDPISEHNRLYWYRQTLGQGPEFLTYFQNEAQLEKSRLLSDRFSAERPKGSFSTLEIQRTEQGDSAMYLCASSSNRDNQPQHFGDGTRLSIL.

V gene TRBV14 combines with J gene TRBJ1-2; the match to TRBD1 covers 8 bases. The ends lost 5 bases at V and 6 bases at J; junction bases unmatched: 5. CDR1 SGHDN and CDR2 FVKESK come from the germline V gene. The CDR3 length is 13 residues. DNA of the CDR3: TGTGCCAGCAGCGGGACAGGATTCGATGGCTACACCTTC. It yields the protein CASSGTGFDGYTF.

This clonotype was seen a handful of times. J is TRBJ2-1 and V is TRBV5-4; D possibly matches TRBD1 or TRBD2 (5 bases each). The CDR3 covers 14 residues. V shed 4 bases and J shed 10 bases, with 18 bases lying between them. Germline-derived CDR1 and CDR2 are SGHNT and YYREEE (reference sequence). CDR3 sequence reads: CASSVRDPFGEQFF. The CDR3 DNA follows: TGTGCCAGCAGCGTCCGGGACCCCTTTGGGGAGCAGTTCTTC. Complete variable domain (other parts from reference TRBV5-4 and TRBJ2-1): ETGVTQSPTHLIKTRGQQVTLRCSSQSGHNTVSWYQQALGQGPQFIFQYYREEENGRGNFPPRFSGLQFPNYSSELNVNALELDDSALYLCASSVRDPFGEQFFGPGTRLTVL.

The sample holds many counts of this clonotype. This sequence joins TRBV30 and TRBJ2-6; weak D call: TRBD2 (5 bases). The ends were cut back, 3 bases at V and 2 bases at J, with 8 bases in the middle. The CDR3 extends over 14 amino acids. Germline V gene sequence: CDR1 GTSNPN, CDR2 SVGIG (reference sequence). CDR3 DNA sequence: TGTGCCTGGAGGGGGAGTGCTGGGGCCAACGTCCTGACTTTC. The encoded protein is CAWRGSAGANVLTF.

In its sample, this clonotype was seen many times. J is TRBJ2-7 and V is TRBV6-1, with a tentative D call TRBD2 (5 bases). Germline V gives CDR1 MNHNS, CDR2 SASEGT. V dropped 6 bases and J dropped 1 base, with 13 bases sitting between them. CDR3 length: 14 residues. The CDR3 sequence: CASRLGAESYEQYF. The CDR3 bases are TGTGCCAGCAGATTGGGAGCGGAATCCTACGAGCAGTACTTC.

This rearrangement joins TRBV6-2 or TRBV6-3 to TRBJ2-1, with D tentatively TRBD2 (6 bases). V lost 2 bases and J lost 8, with 16 bases in between. This CDR3 comprises 15 residues. Germline lookup yields CDR1 MNHEY and CDR2 SVGEGT. DNA for the CDR3: TGTGCCAGCAGTTACGGGCCAGAACCTAGCGATGAGCAGTTCTTC. Amino acid sequence: CASSYGPEPSDEQFF.

This clonotype has at least ten counts. The chain joins TRBV2 to TRBJ2-2; 10 nucleotides align to TRBD1. CDR1 SNHLY and CDR2 FYNNEI come from the germline V gene. The CDR3 is made up of 15 amino acids. The trim removed 6 bases at V and 3 bases at J, leaving 4 bases unmatched. In nucleotides, the CDR3 is TGTGCCAGCAGGGAGACAGGGGGCGACACCGGGGAGCTGTTTTTT. This gives the protein CASRETGGDTGELFF.

This clonotype was seen many times. This chain joins TRBV30 and TRBJ1-1; D unresolved. The CDR3 covers 17 residues. V lost 0 bases and J lost 3, with 20 bases in between. Germline assignment: CDR1 GTSNPN and CDR2 SVGIG (reference sequence). CDR3 coding DNA: TGTGCCTGGAGTGTATTACCGGGATTAGGGCCGGACACTGAAGCTTTCTTT. The encoded protein is CAWSVLPGLGPDTEAFF.

The J gene is TRBJ1-1, the V gene TRBV5-1; D is ambiguous. Germline lookup yields CDR1 SGHRS and CDR2 YFSETQ. Trimming pared 5 bases from V and 8 bases from J, leaving 16 bases between. The CDR3 spans 13 residues. The CDR3 is CASSSPTRYEAFF. CDR3 nucleotide sequence: TGCGCCAGCAGTAGTCCGACGCGCTACGAAGCTTTCTTT.

In its sample, this clonotype was seen a few times. The chain carries TRBV7-8 and TRBJ1-5; 9 nucleotides match TRBD1. CDR3 length: 16 residues. Germline CDR1 is SGHVS and CDR2 is FQNEAQ. J was trimmed by 3 bases and V by 3 bases; bases with no gene match: 6. CDR3 coding DNA: TGTGCCAGCAGCTTTTACAGGGGGCTCCCCAATCAGCCCCAGCATTTT. Its translation: CASSFYRGLPNQPQHF.

This clonotype was seen only a few times. The chain is built from TRBV6-1 and TRBJ2-3, with D uncertain. CDR1 is MNHNS, CDR2 SASEGT, per germline. The V end lost 6 bases, the J end lost 2 bases, and 12 bases lay between the germline ends. This CDR3 is 14 amino acids long. CDR3 amino acids: CASSHSAYTDTQYF. CDR3 bases: TGTGCCAGCAGCCACAGCGCCTACACAGATACGCAGTATTTT.

This clonotype was seen a few times. The J gene is TRBJ2-7, the V gene TRBV27, with D unresolved. Trimming took 4 bases from V and 9 from J, leaving 10 bases between them. The CDR3 extends over 11 amino acids. Germline V gene data show CDR1 as MNHEY and CDR2 as SMNVEV (reference sequence). This chain's CDR3 is CASSSLSVQYF. CDR3 DNA sequence: TGTGCCAGCAGTTCGCTATCGGTGCAGTACTTC.

The CDR3 DNA follows: TGTGCCAGCAGTTTAACCCCCCCTAGCCGGACCGGGGAGCTGTTTTTT. This codes for CASSLTPPSRTGELFF. This rearrangement joins TRBV28 to TRBJ2-2; D is perhaps TRBD2 (5 bases). Trimming stripped 2 bases from V and 5 bases from J, with 15 bases between. The germline V gene has CDR1 MDHEN and CDR2 SYDVKM. The CDR3 spans 16 residues.

This clonotype was detected many times. The chain combines TRBV20-1 with TRBJ2-7, with TRBD1 matching over 11 bases. Germline CDR1 and CDR2: DFQATT and SNEGSKA (reference sequence). The CDR3 covers 12 residues. V trimming: 5 bases; J trimming: 4 bases; junction bases outside the gene matches: 1. The CDR3 is CSAGQGAYEQYF. The CDR3 DNA reads as TGCAGTGCTGGACAGGGGGCTTACGAGCAGTACTTC.

In its sample, this clonotype was seen a few times. V gene TRBV2 combines with J gene TRBJ2-5, with 9 bases matching TRBD1. The CDR3 loop spans 14 amino acids. The junction had 4 bases not matched to a gene; V was cut back by 4 bases and J by 4 bases. The germline CDR1 and CDR2 sequences are SNHLY and FYNNEI. This CDR3 is CASSGDRASETQYF. In nucleotides, the CDR3 is TGTGCCAGCAGTGGGGACAGGGCTTCAGAGACCCAGTACTTC.

This clonotype was seen many times. V usage is TRBV28 and J usage is TRBJ2-1, with a weak D call TRBD2 (6 bases). The V and J ends lost 8 bases and 8 bases respectively, with 25 bases between them. This CDR3 region has 16 residues. Germline V gene sequence: CDR1 MDHEN, CDR2 SYDVKM. This CDR3 reads CASGGLQVGFAYEQFF. The CDR3 coding sequence is TGTGCCAGCGGTGGACTACAAGTAGGGTTCGCGTATGAGCAGTTCTTC.

This clonotype was observed at least ten times. This chain's CDR3 is CAWSVQDSGWNNQPQHF. For the CDR3, the DNA is TGTGCCTGGAGTGTACAGGACTCCGGGTGGAACAATCAGCCCCAGCATTTT. The V call is TRBV30, the J call TRBJ1-5, with D possibly matching TRBD1 (5 bases). Germline CDR1 is GTSNPN and CDR2 is SVGIG (reference sequence). Trimming pared 0 bases from V and 3 bases from J, leaving 18 bases between. The length of the CDR3 is 17 residues.